This is a list of T cell receptor beta chains from one sample in a study of shared clonotypes between healthy human individuals. Some clones are missing from TCRdb's copy, which holds only in-frame ones; the method was immunoSEQ multiplex PCR. The table has millions of clones, roughly 92% seen once. The sample taken for sequencing was naive CD4+ T cells sorted from blood. These TCRs come from a young man in good health. The CDR3 runs from the conserved cysteine through the conserved F or W. A D gene is named only where the DNA matches it firmly. Some rows have no size entry. The others give once, few or many, or a class for an expanded clone.

J	length	V	size	D	DNA	CDR3
TRBJ1-4	19	TRBV5-1	once	TRBD1	TGCGCCAGCAGCAACGACAGGGAAGGAGAGTATGGAACTAATGAAAAACTGTTTTTT	CASSNDREGEYGTNEKLFF
TRBJ2-5	13	TRBV6-1	.	TRBD1	TGTGCCAGCAGCGGACAGGGGATAAAGACCCAGTACTTC	CASSGQGIKTQYF
TRBJ2-2	16	TRBV5-1	.	TRBD1	TGCGCCAGCAGCTCGCGGACAGGGATGAACACCGGGGAGCTGTTTTTT	CASSSRTGMNTGELFF
TRBJ2-5	15	TRBV28	.	.	TGTGCCAGCAGGCCCCCGATCAGGGGACCGGAGACCCAGTACTTC	CASRPPIRGPETQYF
TRBJ2-7	15	TRBV7-2	.	TRBD2	TGTGCCAGCAGCTTTGAGGGACTAGCATCCTACGAGCAGTACTTC	CASSFEGLASYEQYF
TRBJ1-2	15	TRBV7-9	.	.	TGTGCCAGCAGCCCCCCCCAGACAGCAAGCTATGGCTACACCTTC	CASSPPQTASYGYTF
TRBJ2-3	15	TRBV9	.	TRBD2	TGTGCCAGCAGCGTAGGGCTAGCGGGGGGGGATACGCAGTATTTT	CASSVGLAGGDTQYF
TRBJ1-1	15	TRBV5-1	once	TRBD1	TGCGCCAGCAGCTTGGTAGGGGGCGCCGTGGCTGAAGCTTTCTTT	CASSLVGGAVAEAFF
TRBJ2-3	15	TRBV19	.	.	TGTGCCAGTAGTTTATTGGGGCTAAGCACAGATACGCAGTATTTT	CASSLLGLSTDTQYF
TRBJ2-7	14	TRBV7-8	.	.	TGTGCCAGCAGCTTAGGACCCGTCTCCTACGAGCAGTACTTC	CASSLGPVSYEQYF
TRBJ2-5	10	TRBV20-1	.	.	TGCAGTGCTAGCCTAGAGACCCAGTACTTC	CSASLETQYF
TRBJ2-3	17	TRBV29-1	.	.	TGCAGCGTGGGTCCGCGAGTGGTGGGGTCCGTCACAGATACGCAGTATTTT	CSVGPRVVGSVTDTQYF
TRBJ2-5	14	TRBV19	.	TRBD2	TGTGCCAGTAGTATAGGCGGGAGGGGAGAGACCCAGTACTTC	CASSIGGRGETQYF
TRBJ1-4	15	TRBV5-1	once	.	TGCGCCAGCACCCCCGGATCTACAACTAATGAAAAACTGTTTTTT	CASTPGSTTNEKLFF
TRBJ2-6	14	TRBV19	.	TRBD1	TGTGCCAGCGGACAGGGGGCTGGGGCCAACGTCCTGACTTTC	CASGQGAGANVLTF
TRBJ1-6	14	TRBV7-2	few	.	TGTGCCAGCAGCTTAGATAGTTCTAATTCACCCCTCCACTTT	CASSLDSSNSPLHF
TRBJ2-6	17	TRBV5-8	.	.	TGTGCCAGCAGCTTGGGTAGGCCGAACTCTGGGGCCAACGTCCTGACTTTC	CASSLGRPNSGANVLTF
TRBJ1-4	13	TRBV2	once	.	TGTGCCAGCGCGACAGGAGTAGATGAAAAACTGTTTTTT	CASATGVDEKLFF
TRBJ2-6	15	TRBV28	.	TRBD1	TGTGCCAGCAGTTCGCAGGGGGCTGGGGCCAACGTCCTGACTTTC	CASSSQGAGANVLTF
TRBJ1-2	14	TRBV7-2	.	.	TGTGCCAGCAGCTTAGCGCAGGGCGCCTATGGCTACACCTTC	CASSLAQGAYGYTF
TRBJ2-1	15	TRBV2	.	TRBD2	TGTGCCAGCAATATCCGGACTAGCGGGAGAAATGAGCAGTTCTTC	CASNIRTSGRNEQFF
TRBJ1-1	13	TRBV14	.	TRBD1	TGTGCCAGCAGCGCAGGGACAGGGGCTGAAGCTTTCTTT	CASSAGTGAEAFF
TRBJ2-7	13	TRBV6-1	.	.	TGTGCCAGCAGTGAAAACAGGAGGGAGAAGCAGTACTTC	CASSENRREKQYF
TRBJ2-3	14	TRBV5-1	.	TRBD2	TGCGCCAGCAGCTTTAGCGGGAAAGCAGATACGCAGTATTTT	CASSFSGKADTQYF
TRBJ2-1	18	TRBV5-1	.	TRBD2	TGCGCCAGCAGCGGGGGATCCGGGACTAGAAACTCCTACAATGAGCAGTTCTTC	CASSGGSGTRNSYNEQFF
TRBJ1-1	13	TRBV11-2	.	.	TGTGCCAGCAGCTTAAGAGCGAACACTGAAGCTTTCTTT	CASSLRANTEAFF
TRBJ1-2	14	TRBV6-5	.	.	TGTGCCAGCAGGCTACAGGGAAATTTGGGTGGCTACACCTTC	CASRLQGNLGGYTF
TRBJ1-1	15	TRBV5-4	.	.	TGTGCCAGCAGCTTCCTTTTACCCCAAGGGACTGAAGCTTTCTTT	CASSFLLPQGTEAFF
TRBJ1-1	14	TRBV4-1	.	.	TGCGCCAGCAGTTTCGGACCGGCGTACACTGAAGCTTTCTTT	CASSFGPAYTEAFF
TRBJ2-7	15	TRBV11-2	.	TRBD1	TGTGCCAGCAGCTTAGATACACAGGGGCCATACGAGCAGTACTTC	CASSLDTQGPYEQYF
TRBJ1-3	16	TRBV5-6	.	.	TGTGCCAGCAGCTTATATGCGCTTACTTCTGGAAACACCATATATTTT	CASSLYALTSGNTIYF
TRBJ1-4	15	TRBV6-5	.	.	TGTGCCAGCAGTCTAGGACAGACAACTAATGAAAAACTGTTTTTT	CASSLGQTTNEKLFF
TRBJ1-5	16	TRBV11-2	once	.	TGTGCCAGCAGCTCTTTCCAGGGGACTGGCAATCAGCCCCAGCATTTT	CASSSFQGTGNQPQHF
TRBJ1-5	18	TRBV2	.	TRBD1	TGTGCCAGCCGAACCGGGACAGGGGGCATGGTAAGCAATCAGCCCCAGCATTTT	CASRTGTGGMVSNQPQHF
TRBJ2-1	15	TRBV6-6	.	.	TGTGCCAGCAGATCGCAGGGCGGCGTCGCCAATGAGCAGTTCTTC	CASRSQGGVANEQFF
TRBJ2-1	15	TRBV5-5	.	TRBD2	TGTGCCAGCAGCTTAACGGGAGGCCCACCTAATGAGCAGTTCTTC	CASSLTGGPPNEQFF
TRBJ2-6	14	TRBV30	.	.	TGTGCCTGGAGTGTCACTTCCTGGGCCAACGTCCTGACTTTC	CAWSVTSWANVLTF
TRBJ1-4	16	TRBV2	.	.	TGTGCCAGCAGTGCACAGGCCCTGGCAACTAATGAAAAACTGTTTTTT	CASSAQALATNEKLFF
TRBJ2-4	12	TRBV19	.	.	TGTGCCAGTAGTATAGGAGGGGATATTCAGTACTTC	CASSIGGDIQYF
TRBJ2-3	12	TRBV27	.	.	TGTGCCAGCAGTTCCGACTCAATTACGCAGTATTTT	CASSSDSITQYF
TRBJ2-1	14	TRBV5-1	.	.	TGCGCCAGCAGCTTGCTCACAGGGAAGCATGAGCAGTTCTTC	CASSLLTGKHEQFF
TRBJ1-6	15	TRBV5-8	.	TRBD1	TGTGCCAGCAGCTACCACAGGGGTGATAATTCACCCCTCCACTTT	CASSYHRGDNSPLHF
TRBJ2-7	13	TRBV2	.	.	TGTGCCAGCAGTGTAATACTAGTTTCCGAGCAGTACTTC	CASSVILVSEQYF
TRBJ1-4	12	TRBV30	once	.	TGTGCCTGGAGTGGGATAGTCGAAAAACTGTTTTTT	CAWSGIVEKLFF
TRBJ2-7	13	TRBV6-1	.	.	TGTGCCAGCAGTGAAGCTCCGAAACCCGAGCAGTACTTC	CASSEAPKPEQYF
TRBJ1-2	18	TRBV7-8	once	.	TGTGCCAGCAGCTTTCGTACGGGTTCCGGGGGCAAAGGGTATGGCTACACCTTC	CASSFRTGSGGKGYGYTF
TRBJ1-2	13	TRBV5-6	.	.	TGTGCCAGCAGCTTGCTCTCCGCGAAGAGCTACACCTTC	CASSLLSAKSYTF
TRBJ2-7	12	TRBV29-1	.	.	TGCAGCGTTGGACAATTCTCCTACGAGCAGTACTTC	CSVGQFSYEQYF
TRBJ2-3	15	TRBV28	.	.	TGTGCCAGTAAGAGGTTTAACTTGGGCACAGATACGCAGTATTTT	CASKRFNLGTDTQYF
TRBJ2-7	15	TRBV19	.	.	TGTGCCAGTAGTATAGGGACACCAAGCTCCTACGAGCAGTACTTC	CASSIGTPSSYEQYF
TRBJ1-5	18	TRBV30	.	TRBD1	TGTGCCTGGAGTATAAACACAGGGGGCTTAAGATCGGGACAGCCCCAGCATTTT	CAWSINTGGLRSGQPQHF
TRBJ2-3	15	TRBV30	.	.	TGTGCCTGGAGTGTACGGGCGGTTAGTCGAGATACGCAGTATTTT	CAWSVRAVSRDTQYF